These 13 T cell receptor beta chains share one sample of origin, sequenced in a study of cytomegalovirus exposure and HLA in healthy donors (dated by TCRdb to the late 2010s). Libraries were constructed by the immunoSEQ multiplex PCR assay. Entries here come from immuneACCESS through TCRdb and include only in-frame sequences with V and J called. Some clones fail to appear in such tables; in the studies checked, an unresolved V gene covers under half of the shortfall, and the cause of the remainder is unknown. Counted in this sample were 250,000 to 350,000 clones; more than 75% of them appeared once. Clones ranked in the top ten supply about 0.85% of the sample. The sample consisted of PBMCs. These receptors were taken from a woman aged 18-29 years in good health and CMV-seronegative.

The chain links TRBV6-1 to TRBJ2-5; tentatively, D is TRBD2 (6 bases). CDR1 and CDR2 (germline): MNHNS, SASEGT. Trimming pared 0 bases from V and 4 bases from J, leaving 12 bases between. This CDR3 contains 15 residues. This chain's CDR3 is CASSEARGWAETQYF. The CDR3 DNA reads TGTGCCAGCAGTGAAGCGCGGGGTTGGGCAGAGACCCAGTACTTC.

The chain links TRBV7-3 to TRBJ2-7, with TRBD2 matching 11 bases. V trimming: 4 bases; J trimming: 2 bases; junction bases outside the gene matches: 1. Germline loops: CDR1 SGHTA, CDR2 FQGTGA. The CDR3 is 14 residues long. The CDR3 DNA follows: TGTGCCAGCAGCTCGGGACTAGCGGCCTACGAGCAGTACTTC. It encodes CASSSGLAAYEQYF.

This chain uses TRBV7-9 with TRBJ2-3; possibly TRBD2 for D (6 bases). The CDR3 loop spans 16 amino acids. V shed 5 bases and J shed 0 bases, with 15 bases lying between them. Germline V lookup: CDR1 SEHNR, CDR2 FQNEAQ (reference sequence). CDR3 sequence: CASSPVAAPSTDTQYF. In nucleotides, the CDR3 is TGTGCCAGCAGCCCTGTAGCGGCCCCTAGCACAGATACGCAGTATTTT.

This clone showed up just a few times. J is TRBJ2-1 and V is TRBV16, with 8 bases fitting TRBD1. Germline-derived CDR1 and CDR2 are KGHSY and FQNENV. Germline trimming cut 5 bases from V and 4 bases from J; bases unmatched to any gene: 4. This CDR3 is 14 amino acids long. CDR3 DNA: TGTGCCAGCAGCGGTGGACAGGGTTACAATGAGCAGTTCTTC. This translates into CASSGGQGYNEQFF.

The DNA for the CDR3 is TGCGCCAGCATGGAAACGGGAACCGTTGAGCAGTTCTTC. It yields the protein CASMETGTVEQFF. The chain is built from TRBV5-1 and TRBJ2-1; weak D call: TRBD2 (5 bases). CDR1 is SGHRS, CDR2 YFSETQ, per germline. Trimming removed 6 bases from V and 9 bases from J, with 16 bases in between. CDR3 length: 13 residues.

CDR3 sequence reads: CASSPGQGLDTQYF. CDR3 DNA: TGTGCCAGCAGCCCGGGACAGGGGTTAGATACGCAGTATTTT. The V gene is TRBV2, the J gene TRBJ2-3; TRBD1 matches 10 bases. Germline V gives CDR1 SNHLY, CDR2 FYNNEI. The length of the CDR3 is 14 residues. Trimming cost V 6 bases and J 5 bases; bases outside gene matches: 5.

This clone appeared a single time. V usage is TRBV18 and J usage is TRBJ2-7; 9 nucleotides align to TRBD1. CDR1 and CDR2 (germline): KGHSH, LQKENI. The CDR3 is made up of 14 amino acids. J was trimmed by 3 bases and V by 2 bases; bases with no gene match: 2. CDR3 sequence (DNA): TGTGCCAGCTCACCAAGGACAGGGGACTACGAGCAGTACTTC. This codes for CASSPRTGDYEQYF.

The gene calls are TRBV27 and TRBJ2-7; weak D call: TRBD1 (6 bases). CDR1 and CDR2 (germline): MNHEY, SMNVEV (reference sequence). Trimming removed 4 bases from V and 5 bases from J, with 12 bases in between. The CDR3 loop spans 13 amino acids. The CDR3 protein is CASSSTGWDEQYF. DNA of the CDR3: TGTGCCAGCAGTTCTACAGGGTGGGACGAGCAGTACTTC.

The chain is built from TRBV25-1 and TRBJ1-1; the D is unclear. V dropped 5 bases and J dropped 1 base, with 11 bases sitting between them. This CDR3 has 14 residues. CDR1 is MGHDK and CDR2 is SYGVNS in the germline V gene. The CDR3 DNA follows: TGTGCCAGCAGTTCGTACAGAGAGAACACTGAAGCTTTCTTT. The encoded protein is CASSSYRENTEAFF.

This clone is a singleton in its sample. The junction departs from the called germline gene at one end, perhaps through a read error. This chain uses TRBV7-7 with TRBJ2-3, with D unclear. This CDR3 comprises 15 residues. Germline CDR1 SSHAT, CDR2 FNYEAQ (reference sequence). The CDR3 DNA sequence: TGTGCTAGCAGCCCATCTCCCGCGGTCACAGATACGCAGTATTTT. Residues: CASSPSPAVTDTQYF.

This sequence joins TRBV28 and TRBJ1-5, with 7 positions matching TRBD1. Germline V CDR1 and CDR2: MDHEN, SYDVKM. This CDR3 comprises 14 residues. With 6 bases clipped from V and 3 bases from J, the junction kept 5 bases outside the gene matches. This chain's CDR3 is CASSPTGHNQPQHF. The CDR3 nucleotides are TGTGCCAGCAGCCCGACAGGGCACAATCAGCCCCAGCATTTT.

This rearrangement joins TRBV6-5 to TRBJ1-1, with 7 nucleotides matching TRBD1. CDR1 is MNHEY, CDR2 SVGAGI, per germline. The V segment lost 4 bases and the J segment 1 base; nucleotides outside the gene matches: 6. The CDR3 totals 15 residues. CDR3 coding DNA: TGTGCCAGCAGTTGGCAGGGGGTCGGGAACACTGAAGCTTTCTTT. The encoded protein is CASSWQGVGNTEAFF.

This clone was picked up a small number of times. This chain links TRBV6-1 with TRBJ1-2; D perhaps matches TRBD1 (5 bases). The CDR3 totals 12 residues. With 6 bases removed from V and 4 bases from J, the gap between germline ends came to 9 bases. Germline-derived CDR1 and CDR2 are MNHNS and SASEGT. The CDR3, as DNA: TGTGCCAGCAGGGAGGGGATCTATGGCTACACCTTC. This codes for CASREGIYGYTF.